The 28 T cell receptor beta chains below come from one sample, sequenced in a study of T cell changes during pregnancy in multiple sclerosis. Assay used: immunoSEQ multiplex PCR; TCRdb lists only in-frame clones, some missing. The data show tens of thousands of clones, around nine tenths seen once. The specimen comprised CD8+ T cells from peripheral blood mononuclear cells, sampled before pregnancy. Source of these receptors: a female donor with multiple sclerosis, enrolled in a pregnancy study.

This sequence joins TRBV27 and TRBJ1-2; D uncertain. Deletions cut 7 bases from V and 5 bases from J, with 20 bases between. The CDR3 sequence is 15 residues long. Per the germline V gene, CDR1 is MNHEY and CDR2 is SMNVEV (reference sequence). CDR3 coding DNA: TGTGCCAGCAACCCCGACCCGGGTTGGGAGTATGGCTACACCTTC. The encoded protein is CASNPDPGWEYGYTF.

The gene calls are TRBV11-2 and TRBJ1-4; D possibly corresponds to TRBD1 (5 bases). V was clipped by 3 bases and J by 7 bases, with 15 bases between them. Per germline, CDR1 SGHAT and CDR2 FQNNGV. The CDR3 loop spans 15 amino acids. The CDR3 sequence is CASSFDGGDSEKLFF. The CDR3 DNA reads as TGTGCCAGCAGCTTCGACGGGGGGGATAGTGAAAAACTGTTTTTT. The variable domain in full, completed from reference TRBV11-2 and TRBJ1-4, reads EAGVAQSPRYKIIEKRQSVAFWCNPISGHATLYWYQQILGQGPKLLIQFQNNGVVDDSQLPKDRFSAERLKGVDSTLKIQPAKLEDSAVYLCASSFDGGDSEKLFFGSGTQLSVL.

This chain links TRBV5-6 with TRBJ2-7, with D tentatively TRBD2 (6 bases). Germline values: CDR1 SGHDT, CDR2 YYEEEE. The CDR3 spans 13 residues. With 3 bases removed from V and 0 bases from J, the gap between germline ends came to 7 bases. The CDR3 is CASSSGSSYEQYF. The CDR3, as DNA: TGTGCCAGCAGCTCCGGGAGCTCCTACGAGCAGTACTTC.

The chain has TRBV25-1 and TRBJ2-1; a possible D gene is TRBD1 (6 bases). The V end lost 3 bases, the J end lost 9 bases, and 12 bases lay between the germline ends. Looked up from germline, CDR1 is MGHDK and CDR2 is SYGVNS. The CDR3 consists of 13 residues. The CDR3 DNA follows: TGTGCCAGCAGTGATTTCGGGGACACTGAGCAGTTCTTC. It codes for CASSDFGDTEQFF.

This clone turned up a few times. The rearrangement links TRBV9 to TRBJ1-5, with 8 bases matching TRBD1. Germline V gene lookup returns CDR1 SGDLS and CDR2 YYNGEE. The CDR3 is 15 amino acids. V shed 0 bases, J shed 6 bases, and the junction held 5 bases outside the gene matches. CDR3 sequence: CASSVEGTGGQPQHF. The CDR3 coding sequence is TGTGCCAGCAGCGTAGAGGGGACAGGCGGTCAGCCCCAGCATTTT.

This clone has only one observation. J is TRBJ1-3 and V is TRBV5-5; the D gene is possibly TRBD1 (6 bases). The V end was cut by 4 bases, the J end by 0 bases, with 11 bases between. The CDR3 has 15 residues. Germline assignment: CDR1 SGHKS and CDR2 YYEKEE (reference sequence). DNA of the CDR3: TGTGCCAGCAGCCCGGGGACAAACTCTGGAAACACCATATATTTT. Protein: CASSPGTNSGNTIYF.

The chain uses TRBV19 and TRBJ1-6; D not resolved. This CDR3 region has 12 residues. Germline assignment: CDR1 LNHDA and CDR2 SQIVND (reference sequence). V was pared by 7 bases and J by 11 bases, with 12 bases between. CDR3 region: CASNGGVPPLHF. The CDR3 nucleotides are TGTGCCAGTAATGGCGGGGTACCACCCCTCCACTTT.

The chain is built from TRBV15 and TRBJ1-3, with D perhaps matching TRBD1 (5 bases). The germline CDR1 and CDR2 sequences are LNHNV and YYDKDF (reference sequence). CDR3 size: 16 residues. V lost 0 bases and J 5 bases, leaving 14 bases between the germline ends. DNA of the CDR3: TGTGCCACCAGCAGAGATCTGGCAGGGTCAAGAAACACCATATATTTT. This codes for CATSRDLAGSRNTIYF.

A few counts support this clone. This chain joins TRBV7-8 and TRBJ2-3; the D gene is possibly TRBD2 (5 bases). The CDR3 length is 16 residues. Trimming shortened V by 5 bases and J by 4 bases, and 19 bases separated the two germline ends. Germline V lookup: CDR1 SGHVS, CDR2 FQNEAQ. CDR3 sequence: CASSPGVGPRSDTQYF. The DNA for the CDR3 is TGTGCCAGCAGCCCCGGGGTAGGGCCACGGTCAGATACGCAGTATTTT.

This rearrangement joins TRBV5-4 to TRBJ2-2, with D perhaps TRBD1 (7 bases). The CDR3 length is 13 residues. V was pared by 4 bases and J by 6 bases, with 10 bases between. Germline V lookup: CDR1 SGHNT, CDR2 YYREEE (reference sequence). The CDR3 DNA is TGTGCCAGCAGCCCCAGGGGGGCCGGGGAGCTGTTTTTT. This encodes CASSPRGAGELFF.

The chain uses TRBV27 and TRBJ2-7; the match to TRBD1 covers 7 bases. From germline, CDR1 is MNHEY and CDR2 SMNVEV (reference sequence). The J segment lost 4 bases and the V segment lost 3 bases, leaving 3 bases of the junction unmatched. The CDR3 totals 13 residues. The CDR3 region has the DNA TGTGCCAGCAGTTTCGGGACAGATTACGAGCAGTACTTC. Its protein product is CASSFGTDYEQYF.

The gene calls are TRBV25-1 and TRBJ1-2; D is unresolved. The ends were cut back, 1 base at V and 7 bases at J, with 16 bases in the middle. The CDR3 length is 15 residues. Germline V gives CDR1 MGHDK, CDR2 SYGVNS. CDR3 in amino acids: CASSELGSEVGGYTF. The DNA of the CDR3 is TGTGCCAGCAGTGAATTAGGCAGCGAGGTCGGTGGCTACACCTTC.

This clone has just a few counts. The sample carries other DNA sequences with the same CDR3. The V and J genes are TRBV5-6 and TRBJ1-5, with 7 bases lining up with TRBD1. The CDR3 sequence is 14 residues long. Germline loops: CDR1 SGHDT, CDR2 YYEEEE. The V gene end was trimmed by 3 bases and the J gene end by 2 bases; junction bases not matched to a gene: 2. CDR3 protein: CASSYGTGNQPQHF. The CDR3 DNA follows: TGTGCCAGCAGCTACGGGACAGGCAATCAGCCCCAGCATTTT.

In DNA form, the CDR3 reads TGTGCCACCAGCAGCGAAGACAGGGGAGGGGGCACAGATACGCAGTATTTT. It is translated as CATSSEDRGGGTDTQYF. V usage is TRBV15 and J usage is TRBJ2-3, with a possible D match to TRBD1 (8 bases). V was trimmed by 3 bases and J by 1 base, leaving 17 bases between them. This CDR3 spans 17 amino acids. Germline V gene sequence: CDR1 LNHNV, CDR2 YYDKDF (reference sequence).

V usage is TRBV5-6 and J usage is TRBJ1-2; D might be TRBD1 (5 bases). CDR1 and CDR2 from the germline V gene are SGHDT and YYEEEE. The V and J ends lost 4 bases and 2 bases respectively, with 15 bases between them. The CDR3 runs 15 residues. The DNA of the CDR3 is TGTGCCAGCAGCCCAGGCCGGGGGGAAAACTATGGCTACACCTTC. Its translation is CASSPGRGENYGYTF.

The gene calls are TRBV5-6 and TRBJ1-6, with D hard to call. From germline, CDR1 is SGHDT and CDR2 YYEEEE. The CDR3 has 15 residues. V lost 2 bases and J 5 bases, leaving 11 bases between the germline ends. This CDR3 reads CASSLTGFHNSPLHF. The CDR3 nucleotides are TGTGCCAGCAGCTTAACCGGGTTTCATAATTCACCCCTCCACTTT.

The chain's CDR3 is CASSLGGISYEQYF. CDR3 nucleotides: TGTGCCAGCAGCTTAGGAGGGATCTCCTACGAGCAGTACTTC. V usage is TRBV7-8 and J usage is TRBJ2-7, with D tentatively TRBD2 (5 bases). The CDR3 spans 14 residues. Germline values: CDR1 SGHVS, CDR2 FQNEAQ. V was pared by 1 base and J by 0 bases, with 7 bases between.

CDR3 DNA: TGTGCCAGCACCCGGGGGGACTCCACCTCGACCGGGGAGCTGTTTTTT. Its protein is CASTRGDSTSTGELFF. This chain links TRBV6-4 with TRBJ2-2; TRBD2 matches 7 bases. There are 16 residues in the CDR3. After removal of 7 bases from V and 5 bases from J, the junction contained 13 bases not matched to a gene. Germline CDR1 MRHNA, CDR2 SNTAGT.

The J gene is TRBJ2-6, the V gene TRBV4-1; 7 bases are a match to TRBD2. Per germline, CDR1 MGHRA and CDR2 YSYEKL. Trimming took 5 bases from V and 2 from J; bases not matched to a gene: 9. The CDR3 consists of 17 residues. Here the CDR3 DNA reads TGCGCCAGCAGCGCCATGGGACTACCCCCTGGGGCCAACGTCCTGACTTTC. Encoded protein: CASSAMGLPPGANVLTF.

The V and J genes are TRBV9 and TRBJ1-2, with 9 bases identical to TRBD1. The germline V gene has CDR1 SGDLS and CDR2 YYNGEE. This CDR3 region has 15 residues. After removal of 0 bases from V and 3 bases from J, the junction contained 3 bases not matched to a gene. CDR3 bases: TGTGCCAGCAGCGTAGGGGACAGGGACCACTATGGCTACACCTTC. The encoded protein is CASSVGDRDHYGYTF.

This chain joins TRBV6-5 and TRBJ1-2; D remains ambiguous. V lost 2 bases to trimming and J lost 1 base, with 8 bases between them. The CDR3 has 14 amino acids. The germline CDR1 and CDR2 sequences are MNHEY and SVGAGI. CDR3 bases: TGTGCCAGCAGTTACAGAGGGAATAACTATGGCTACACCTTC. This encodes CASSYRGNNYGYTF.

This rearrangement joins TRBV20-1 to TRBJ2-5; D is unresolved. The CDR3 is made up of 10 amino acids. Trimming took 6 bases from V and 4 from J, leaving 6 bases between them. Germline-derived CDR1 and CDR2 are DFQATT and SNEGSKA (reference sequence). CDR3 protein: CSARGETQYF. DNA of the CDR3: TGCAGTGCGCGAGGAGAGACCCAGTACTTC.

This clone was observed a single time. This sample includes further DNA sequences coding for the same CDR3. This chain uses TRBV27 with TRBJ2-2; 8 bases are shared with TRBD2. V gave up 6 bases and J gave up 4 bases; unmatched junction bases: 1. The length of the CDR3 is 13 residues. Germline assignment: CDR1 MNHEY and CDR2 SMNVEV (reference sequence). The CDR3 spells CASSGGGTGELFF. In nucleotides, the CDR3 is TGTGCCAGCAGCGGGGGGGGCACCGGGGAGCTGTTTTTT.

The V and J genes are TRBV6-4 and TRBJ2-1; TRBD2 matches at 12 bases. The CDR3 contains 15 residues. Germline loops: CDR1 MRHNA, CDR2 SNTAGT. J gave up 8 bases and V 5 bases, and 7 bases lay outside the gene matches. The CDR3 sequence: CASSLTSGGGDEQFF. CDR3 nucleotide sequence: TGTGCCAGCAGTCTGACTAGCGGGGGAGGTGATGAGCAGTTCTTC.

This chain links TRBV5-6 with TRBJ2-7; no reliable D call. The CDR3 totals 14 residues. CDR1 is SGHDT and CDR2 is YYEEEE in the germline V gene. Trimming cost V 4 bases and J 0 bases, with 11 bases left between them. The CDR3 nucleotides are TGTGCCAGCAGCCGGCAGGCCGGCTCCTACGAGCAGTACTTC. Its protein product is CASSRQAGSYEQYF.

The sample holds many counts of this clone. The V gene is TRBV6-4, the J gene TRBJ2-1; 12 bases are shared with TRBD2. J lost 9 bases, V lost 5 bases, and 11 bases had no gene match. CDR1 is MRHNA and CDR2 is SNTAGT in the germline V gene. The CDR3 runs to 16 residues. The CDR3 DNA sequence: TGTGCCAGCAGTATCGAAACTAGCGGGGGGTTGGGTGAGCAGTTCTTC. Translation gives CASSIETSGGLGEQFF.

A single count supports this clone. The rearrangement uses TRBV15 and TRBJ1-5; 7 bases are shared with TRBD1. Trimming at V came to 4 bases and at J to 6 bases, leaving 9 bases not matched to a gene. Germline V lookup: CDR1 LNHNV, CDR2 YYDKDF (reference sequence). The CDR3 sequence is 15 residues long. CDR3 residues: CATSKDRAQSQPQHF. The DNA of the CDR3 is TGTGCCACCAGCAAAGACAGGGCACAGAGTCAGCCCCAGCATTTT.

The J gene is TRBJ1-1, the V gene TRBV9; tentative D call: TRBD1 (5 bases). The CDR3 is made up of 15 amino acids. V lost 0 bases, J lost 4 bases, and 13 bases lay in between. Germline-derived CDR1 and CDR2 are SGDLS and YYNGEE. For the CDR3, the DNA is TGTGCCAGCAGCGTAGCTAAAGGGGTAGGCACTGAAGCTTTCTTT. Protein sequence: CASSVAKGVGTEAFF.